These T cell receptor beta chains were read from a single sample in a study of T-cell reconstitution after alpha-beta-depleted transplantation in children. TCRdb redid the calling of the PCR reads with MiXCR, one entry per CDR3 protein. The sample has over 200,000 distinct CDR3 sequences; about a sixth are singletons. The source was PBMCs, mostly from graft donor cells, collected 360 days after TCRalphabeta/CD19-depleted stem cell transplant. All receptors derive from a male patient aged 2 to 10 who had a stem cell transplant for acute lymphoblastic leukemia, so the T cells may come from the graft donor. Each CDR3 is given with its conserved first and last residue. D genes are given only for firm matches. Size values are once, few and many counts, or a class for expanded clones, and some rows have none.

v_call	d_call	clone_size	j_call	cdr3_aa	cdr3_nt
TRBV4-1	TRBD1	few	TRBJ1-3	CASSQEGTAGNTIYF	TGCGCCAGCAGCCAAGAAGGGACAGCGGGCAACACCATATATTTT
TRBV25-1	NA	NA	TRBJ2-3	CASSVKDTQYF	TGTGCCAGCAGTGTGAAAGATACGCAGTATTTT
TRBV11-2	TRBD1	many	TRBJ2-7	CASSLEWGTGGYEQYF	TGTGCCAGCAGCTTAGAATGGGGGACAGGGGGGTACGAGCAGTACTTC
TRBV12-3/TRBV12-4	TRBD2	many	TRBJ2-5	CASRPTSGGGSETQYF	TGTGCCAGCAGGCCGACTAGCGGGGGAGGGTCAGAGACCCAGTACTTC
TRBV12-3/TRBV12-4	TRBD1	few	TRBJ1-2	CASSASGQGAYGYTF	TGTGCCAGCAGCGCCTCGGGACAGGGGGCCTATGGCTACACCTTC
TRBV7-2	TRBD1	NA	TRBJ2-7	CASSRLFPGQASYEQYF	TGTGCCAGCAGCCGGCTTTTCCCGGGACAGGCGTCCTACGAGCAGTACTTC
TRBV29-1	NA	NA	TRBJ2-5	CSVVIGTETQYF	TGCAGCGTTGTTATAGGGACGGAGACCCAGTACTTC
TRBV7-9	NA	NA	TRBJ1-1	CASSLEGGWTEAFF	TGTGCCAGCAGCCTGGAAGGGGGTTGGACTGAAGCTTTCTTT
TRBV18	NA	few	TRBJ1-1	CASSPNRAPEAFF	TGTGCCAGCTCACCAAACAGGGCTCCTGAAGCTTTCTTT
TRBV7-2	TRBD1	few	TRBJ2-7	CASSSHRGYSYEQYF	TGTGCCAGCAGCTCCCACAGGGGGTACTCCTACGAGCAGTACTTC
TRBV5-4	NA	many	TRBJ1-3	CASSLDGSTIYF	TGTGCCAGCAGCTTGGACGGTAGCACCATATATTTT
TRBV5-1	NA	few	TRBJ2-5	CASSFRTGETQYF	TGCGCCAGCAGCTTCCGGACCGGGGAGACCCAGTACTTC
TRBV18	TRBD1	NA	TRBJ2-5	CASSPTGLGETQYF	TGTGCCAGCTCACCGACAGGGCTAGGAGAGACCCAGTACTTC
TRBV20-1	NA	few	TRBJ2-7	CSARDGQKFPIIYEQYF	TGCAGTGCTAGGGATGGACAGAAGTTCCCTATTATCTACGAGCAGTACTTC
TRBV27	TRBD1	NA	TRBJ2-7	CTSGTDYEQYF	TGTACCTCCGGGACAGACTACGAGCAGTACTTC
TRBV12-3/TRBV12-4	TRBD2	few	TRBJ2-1	CASSQVAGGPNEQFF	TGTGCCAGCAGTCAAGTAGCGGGGGGGCCGAATGAGCAGTTCTTC
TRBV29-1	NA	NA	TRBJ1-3	CSVGYPGNTIYF	TGCAGCGTTGGATACCCTGGAAACACCATATATTTT
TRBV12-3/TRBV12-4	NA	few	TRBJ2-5	CASSLSPLFQETQYF	TGTGCCAGCAGTTTATCCCCCTTGTTTCAAGAGACCCAGTACTTC
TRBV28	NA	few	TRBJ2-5	CASSFPGGETQYF	TGTGCCAGCAGTTTCCCAGGCGGGGAGACCCAGTACTTC
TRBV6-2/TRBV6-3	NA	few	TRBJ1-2	CASSRQEGGYYGYTF	TGTGCCAGCAGCCGACAGGAAGGAGGTTACTATGGCTACACCTTC
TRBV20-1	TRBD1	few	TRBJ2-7	CSAPLGTGISYEQYF	TGCAGTGCTCCCCTCGGGACAGGGATCTCCTACGAGCAGTACTTC
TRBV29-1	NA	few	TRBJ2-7	CSVLAGKATEQYF	TGCAGCGTACTCGCCGGGAAGGCCACCGAGCAGTACTTC
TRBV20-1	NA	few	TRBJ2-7	CSAGRRVYEQYF	TGCAGTGCTGGCCGAAGGGTATACGAGCAGTACTTC
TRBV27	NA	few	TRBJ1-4	CASSFNVNEKLFF	TGTGCCAGCAGTTTTAACGTAAATGAAAAACTGTTTTTT
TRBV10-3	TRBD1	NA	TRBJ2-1	CAIADRENEQFF	TGTGCCATCGCAGACAGGGAAAATGAGCAGTTCTTC
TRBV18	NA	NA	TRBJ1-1	CASSPSGESEAFF	TGTGCCAGCTCACCGTCGGGTGAGAGTGAAGCTTTCTTT
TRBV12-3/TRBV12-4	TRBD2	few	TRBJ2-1	CASSLGRSPGLAGWSSYNEQFF	TGTGCCAGCAGTTTAGGTCGGAGCCCGGGACTAGCGGGGTGGAGCTCCTACAATGAGCAGTTCTTC
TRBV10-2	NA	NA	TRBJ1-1	CASSENSKSTEAFF	TGCGCCAGCAGTGAAAACAGTAAGAGCACTGAAGCTTTCTTT
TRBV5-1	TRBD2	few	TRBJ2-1	CASSLDSLAVYNEQFF	TGCGCCAGCAGCTTGGATTCGCTAGCGGTCTACAATGAGCAGTTCTTC
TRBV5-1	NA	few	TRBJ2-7	CASSSPDGSYEQYF	TGCGCCAGCAGCTCCCCGGACGGCTCCTACGAGCAGTACTTC
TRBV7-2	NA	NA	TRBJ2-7	CASSLVLSEQYF	TGTGCCAGCAGCTTAGTTTTGTCCGAGCAGTACTTC
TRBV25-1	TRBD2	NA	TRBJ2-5	CASRGTRETQYF	TGTGCCAGCAGGGGGACTAGGGAGACCCAGTACTTC
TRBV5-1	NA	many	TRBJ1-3	CASSLAGMGNTIYF	TGCGCCAGCAGCTTGGCCGGGATGGGAAACACCATATATTTT
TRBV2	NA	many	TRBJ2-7	CASRGGLHEQYF	TGTGCCAGCAGGGGGGGACTTCACGAGCAGTACTTC
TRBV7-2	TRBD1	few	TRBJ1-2	CASSLGGQGQGYTF	TGTGCCAGCAGCTTAGGTGGACAGGGTCAAGGCTACACCTTC
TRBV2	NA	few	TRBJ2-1	CASSAQDFNEQFF	TGTGCCAGCAGTGCACAGGACTTCAATGAGCAGTTCTTC
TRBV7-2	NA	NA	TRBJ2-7	CASSLVGGSSSYEQYF	TGTGCCAGCAGCTTAGTGGGGGGCAGCTCTTCCTACGAGCAGTACTTC
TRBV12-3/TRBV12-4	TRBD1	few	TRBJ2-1	CASRRTGGDEQFF	TGTGCCAGCAGGCGGACAGGGGGGGATGAGCAGTTCTTC
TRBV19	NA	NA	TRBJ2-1	CASSIEGVAYNEQFF	TGTGCCAGTAGTATAGAGGGGGTTGCCTACAATGAGCAGTTCTTC
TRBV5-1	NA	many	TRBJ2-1	CASSYTGYEQFF	TGCGCCAGCAGCTACACGGGGTATGAGCAGTTCTTC
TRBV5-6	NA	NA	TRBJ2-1	CASSLISWTVSNEQFF	TGTGCCAGCAGCTTGATCTCCTGGACAGTCTCCAATGAGCAGTTCTTC
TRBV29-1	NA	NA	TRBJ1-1	CSATRQAYFEAFF	TGCAGCGCAACAAGGCAGGCTTATTTTGAAGCTTTCTTT
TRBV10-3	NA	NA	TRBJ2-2	CAISPEDTGELFF	TGTGCCATCAGTCCCGAAGACACCGGGGAGCTGTTTTTT
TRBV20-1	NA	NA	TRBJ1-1	CSASRAEVNTEAFF	TGCAGTGCTAGCCGGGCAGAGGTGAACACTGAAGCTTTCTTT
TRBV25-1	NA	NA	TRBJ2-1	CASGYSTYNEQFF	TGTGCCAGCGGCTATAGCACGTACAATGAGCAGTTCTTC
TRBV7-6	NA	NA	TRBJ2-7	CASSSPQRKGNEQYF	TGTGCCAGCAGCTCGCCTCAACGTAAGGGAAACGAGCAGTACTTC